Given below is one T cell receptor beta chain in context. PCR involved 60 Vbeta and 13 Jbeta primers. TCRdb's table, derived via immunoSEQ multiplex PCR, lists solely in-frame clones and lacks some. This table has 150,000 to 200,000 clones, around 81% appearing once. The data belong to a study of cytomegalovirus exposure and HLA in healthy donors. Trimming removed 5 bases at V and 5 bases at J, with 9 bases between. This CDR3 region has 12 residues. Germline lookup yields CDR1 LNHDA and CDR2 SQIVND (reference sequence). The sequenced sample consisted of PBMCs. The sequence derives from a woman in her twenties or thirties in good health and CMV-seropositive. The chain employs TRBV19 and TRBJ2-5; the D gene is possibly TRBD1 (6 bases). The CDR3 DNA reads as TGTGCCAGTAGTCAAAGGGGGGAGACCCAGTACTTC. Translating gives CASSQRGETQYF. Complete variable domain (other parts from reference TRBV19 and TRBJ2-5): DGGITQSPKYLFRKEGQNVTLSCEQNLNHDAMYWYRQDPGQGLRLIYYSQIVNDFQKGDIAEGYSVSREKKESFPLTVTSAQKNPTAFYLCASSQRGETQYFGPGTRLLVL.